This is a list of T cell receptor beta chains from one sample in a study of Graves' ophthalmopathy and Graves' hyperthyroidism. TCRdb re-called the multiplex PCR reads with MiXCR, one entry per CDR3 protein. The sample includes under 800,000 distinct CDR3 sequences, over 20% seen only once; the top ten take more than 5.5%. The specimen was peripheral blood. Every receptor here comes from a woman aged 18 to 35 with stable Graves' hyperthyroidism. Some clones in this sample may be carry-over from other donors' samples. The CDR3 runs from the conserved cysteine through the conserved F or W. D genes are given only for firm matches. The size field is filled for only some rows; it gives once, few, many or a size class.

V gene	D gene	clone size	J gene	CDR3 protein	CDR3 DNA
TRBV5-1	TRBD1	many	TRBJ1-1	CASSSATGFEAFF	TGCGCCAGCAGCTCGGCGACAGGGTTTGAAGCTTTCTTT
TRBV20-1	NA	few	TRBJ1-1	CSAGPQGAFF	TGCAGTGCTGGTCCCCAAGGAGCTTTCTTT
TRBV30	NA	many	TRBJ1-2	CAWSVPAGNYGYTF	TGTGCCTGGAGTGTACCGGCAGGGAACTATGGCTACACCTTC
TRBV12-3/TRBV12-4	NA	many	TRBJ1-2	CASSKGRTSYGYTF	TGTGCCAGCAGTAAGGGACGGACGTCCTATGGCTACACCTTC
TRBV18	TRBD1	few	TRBJ1-1	CASSPGDRGTEAFF	TGTGCCAGCTCACCAGGGGACAGGGGCACTGAAGCTTTCTTT
TRBV12-3/TRBV12-4	NA	NA	TRBJ1-6	CASSYQDSPLHF	TGTGCCAGCAGTTACCAGGATTCACCCCTCCACTTT
TRBV28	NA	many	TRBJ2-7	CASSTPRDGSYEQYF	TGTGCCAGCAGTACCCCCCGGGACGGCTCCTACGAGCAGTACTTC
TRBV20-1	NA	many	TRBJ2-2	CSATKGSNTGELFF	TGCAGTGCCACGAAGGGGTCGAACACCGGGGAGCTGTTTTTT
TRBV27	TRBD1	many	TRBJ1-2	CASSPNRGRGYGYTF	TGTGCCAGCAGTCCTAACAGGGGGCGCGGCTATGGCTACACCTTC
TRBV20-1	NA	many	TRBJ1-1	CSASRSAEGVSEAFF	TGCAGTGCTTCCCGGTCGGCAGAGGGAGTATCTGAAGCTTTCTTT
TRBV19	NA	NA	TRBJ1-5	CASSIWLNQPQHF	TGTGCCAGTAGTATATGGCTCAATCAGCCCCAGCATTTT
TRBV20-1	TRBD1	many	TRBJ2-5	CSARGRSGTGGKETQYF	TGCAGTGCTAGAGGTCGCTCCGGGACAGGGGGAAAAGAGACCCAGTACTTC
TRBV28	TRBD1	NA	TRBJ1-2	CASRQDRLIIAYGYTF	TGTGCCAGCAGACAGGACAGGCTGATAATAGCTTATGGCTACACCTTC
TRBV29-1	TRBD1	many	TRBJ1-1	CSVEFNRGVDTEAFF	TGCAGCGTTGAATTCAACAGGGGCGTGGACACTGAAGCTTTCTTT
TRBV20-1	NA	many	TRBJ1-1	CSARHTINTETFF	TGCAGTGCTCGGCATACAATAAACACTGAAACTTTCTTT
TRBV6-2/TRBV6-3	NA	NA	TRBJ1-2	CASSYGQYSIKANYGYTF	TGTGCCAGCAGTTACGGACAGTACAGCATAAAAGCTAACTATGGCTACACCTTC
TRBV6-4	NA	NA	TRBJ2-5	CASSYEAAQETQYF	TGTGCCAGCAGTTACGAAGCTGCTCAAGAGACCCAGTACTTC
TRBV4-1	TRBD2	few	TRBJ2-5	CASSQVRIAGGKETQYF	TGCGCCAGCAGCCAAGTGAGGATAGCGGGGGGTAAAGAGACCCAGTACTTC
TRBV19	NA	NA	TRBJ2-2	CATSAWGAGTGELFF	TGTGCCACCTCAGCCTGGGGCGCCGGTACCGGGGAGCTGTTTTTT
TRBV7-3	NA	many	TRBJ2-5	CASSVDVGGTQYF	TGTGCCAGCAGCGTGGACGTAGGCGGGACCCAGTACTTC
TRBV30	TRBD1	NA	TRBJ1-1	CAWRQGANTEAFF	TGTGCCTGGAGGCAGGGGGCGAACACTGAAGCTTTCTTT
TRBV2	NA	NA	TRBJ2-5	CASSERVREETQYF	TGTGCCAGCAGTGAAAGGGTCAGGGAAGAGACCCAGTACTTC
TRBV28	NA	many	TRBJ2-7	CASSPLTGLSYEQYF	TGTGCCAGCAGTCCTTTAACGGGCCTCTCCTACGAGCAGTACTTC
TRBV2	TRBD1	NA	TRBJ1-1	CASGRDRGTEAFF	TGTGCCAGCGGGAGGGACAGGGGCACTGAAGCCTTCTTT
TRBV7-9	NA	many	TRBJ1-1	CASSHIFGGAFF	TGTGCCAGCAGCCATATCTTCGGGGGTGCTTTCTTT
TRBV2	NA	many	TRBJ2-7	CASSGREEQYF	TGTGCCAGCAGTGGTCGGGAGGAGCAGTACTTC
TRBV20-1	TRBD2	many	TRBJ2-5	CSAKTSGQETQYF	TGCAGTGCGAAGACTAGCGGGCAAGAGACCCAGTACTTC
TRBV6-2/TRBV6-3	TRBD1	many	TRBJ2-6	CASGTGTGAYSGANVLTF	TGTGCCAGCGGCACCGGGACAGGGGCTTACTCTGGGGCCAACGTCCTGACTTTC
TRBV30	NA	many	TRBJ2-2	CAWSATSSAGELFF	TGTGCCTGGAGTGCCACTTCTAGCGCCGGGGAGCTGTTTTTT
TRBV29-1	NA	many	TRBJ1-1	CSLTGQLNTEAFF	TGCAGCTTAACCGGACAGCTTAACACTGAAGCTTTCTTT
TRBV5-1	NA	few	TRBJ1-1	CASGLLDISNTEAFF	TGCGCCAGCGGCTTGTTAGACATATCGAACACTGAAGCTTTCTTT
TRBV12-3/TRBV12-4	NA	few	TRBJ1-5	CASRPTGVLNQPQHF	TGTGCCAGCAGGCCAACTGGGGTCTTAAATCAGCCCCAGCATTTT
TRBV5-1	NA	many	TRBJ2-5	CASSTKAETQYF	TGCGCCAGCAGCACGAAGGCGGAGACCCAGTACTTC
TRBV27	TRBD2	many	TRBJ2-7	CASSLSGSGKQYF	TGTGCCAGCAGTTTATCGGGTAGCGGGAAGCAGTACTTC
TRBV12-3/TRBV12-4	NA	many	TRBJ1-6	CASGEQGGNSPLHF	TGTGCCAGCGGTGAACAGGGAGGGAATTCACCCCTCCACTTT
TRBV20-1	TRBD1	many	TRBJ1-5	CSARETGDQPQHF	TGCAGTGCTAGGGAGACAGGGGACCAGCCCCAGCATTTT
TRBV6-2/TRBV6-3	TRBD2	NA	TRBJ2-2	CASIPRGLAGAGELFF	TGTGCCAGCATTCCCCGGGGACTAGCGGGAGCCGGGGAGCTGTTTTTT
TRBV28	NA	NA	TRBJ2-7	CASGRRNYEQYF	TGTGCCAGCGGTCGGCGGAACTACGAGCAGTACTTC
TRBV12-3/TRBV12-4	TRBD1	many	TRBJ1-1	CASSFRGQDTEAFF	TGTGCCAGCAGCTTCAGGGGACAGGACACTGAAGCTTTCTTT
TRBV2	NA	many	TRBJ2-7	CASKGSYYEQYF	TGTGCCAGCAAGGGCAGCTACTACGAGCAGTACTTC
TRBV28	NA	NA	TRBJ1-1	CASSLSPTESNTEAFF	TGTGCCAGCAGTTTAAGCCCCACAGAGTCGAACACTGAAGCTTTCTTT
TRBV20-1	TRBD1	NA	TRBJ2-5	CSGQGVEETQYF	TGCAGTGGACAGGGGGTAGAAGAGACCCAGTACTTC
TRBV4-1	NA	many	TRBJ2-7	CASSQGLLTYEQYF	TGCGCCAGCAGCCAAGGACTGCTAACCTACGAGCAGTACTTC
TRBV28	NA	many	TRBJ1-1	CASSLGGLPTEAFF	TGTGCCAGCAGTTTGGGAGGGTTACCAACTGAAGCTTTCTTT
TRBV5-1	TRBD2	NA	TRBJ2-7	CASSKGTSAIYEQYF	TGCGCCAGCAGCAAAGGGACTAGCGCGATCTACGAGCAGTACTTC
TRBV6-2/TRBV6-3	NA	many	TRBJ1-1	CASRQGRGSNTEAFF	TGTGCCAGCAGACAAGGGAGAGGGTCGAACACTGAAGCTTTCTTT
TRBV13	TRBD2	many	TRBJ2-7	CASSLGRGVPYEQYF	TGTGCCAGCAGCTTAGGCCGGGGGGTTCCCTACGAGCAGTACTTC
TRBV6-1	NA	NA	TRBJ2-7	CASSAGGQNLYEQYF	TGTGCCAGCAGCGCCGGAGGACAGAACCTTTACGAGCAGTACTTC
TRBV11-2	TRBD2	NA	TRBJ2-7	CASSQAGGTSYEQYF	TGTGCCAGCAGCCAGGCGGGGGGTACCTCCTACGAGCAGTACTTC
TRBV2	TRBD1	many	TRBJ2-7	CASRALGQGSEQYF	TGTGCCAGCAGGGCCTTGGGACAGGGGAGCGAGCAGTACTTC
TRBV28	NA	medium-sized	TRBJ1-5	CASSLAGWSQPQHF	TGTGCCAGCAGTTTAGCGGGGTGGAGTCAGCCCCAGCATTTT
TRBV4-1	NA	many	TRBJ1-1	CASSQRTSADNTEAFF	TGCGCCAGCAGCCAAAGGACTTCGGCGGATAACACTGAAGCTTTCTTT
TRBV6-1	TRBD1	few	TRBJ2-4	CASSRGGQGKNIQYF	TGTGCCAGCAGCCGGGGCGGACAGGGCAAAAACATTCAGTACTTC
TRBV24-1	NA	many	TRBJ1-2	CATSDPTEIYGYTF	TGTGCCACCAGTGACCCGACAGAGATCTATGGCTACACCTTC
TRBV12-3/TRBV12-4	TRBD1	many	TRBJ2-7	CASSITGTGVFEQYF	TGTGCCAGCAGTATAACCGGGACAGGGGTTTTCGAGCAGTACTTC
TRBV15	NA	many	TRBJ2-2	CATSRDLTGELFF	TGTGCCACCAGCAGAGATCTCACCGGGGAGCTGTTTTTT
TRBV19	NA	many	TRBJ1-1	CASSIDRIRWSEAFF	TGTGCCAGTAGTATAGATCGTATTAGATGGTCTGAAGCTTTCTTT
TRBV20-1	TRBD2	many	TRBJ2-5	CSAPRREGETQYF	TGCAGTGCCCCGAGAAGGGAGGGGGAGACCCAGTACTTC